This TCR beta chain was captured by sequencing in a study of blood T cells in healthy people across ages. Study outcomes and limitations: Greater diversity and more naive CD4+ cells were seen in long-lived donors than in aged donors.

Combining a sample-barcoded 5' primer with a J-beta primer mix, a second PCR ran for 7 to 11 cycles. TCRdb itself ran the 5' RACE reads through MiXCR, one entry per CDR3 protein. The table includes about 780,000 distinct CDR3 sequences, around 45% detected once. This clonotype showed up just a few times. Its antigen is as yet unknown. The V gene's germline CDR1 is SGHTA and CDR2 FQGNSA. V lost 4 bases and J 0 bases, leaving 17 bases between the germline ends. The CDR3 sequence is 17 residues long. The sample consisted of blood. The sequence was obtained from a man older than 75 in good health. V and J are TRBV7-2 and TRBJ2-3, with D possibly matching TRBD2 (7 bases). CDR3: CASSSLIRGASTDTQYF. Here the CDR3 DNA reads TGTGCCAGCAGCTCTCTAATTCGGGGGGCAAGCACAGATACGCAGTATTTT.